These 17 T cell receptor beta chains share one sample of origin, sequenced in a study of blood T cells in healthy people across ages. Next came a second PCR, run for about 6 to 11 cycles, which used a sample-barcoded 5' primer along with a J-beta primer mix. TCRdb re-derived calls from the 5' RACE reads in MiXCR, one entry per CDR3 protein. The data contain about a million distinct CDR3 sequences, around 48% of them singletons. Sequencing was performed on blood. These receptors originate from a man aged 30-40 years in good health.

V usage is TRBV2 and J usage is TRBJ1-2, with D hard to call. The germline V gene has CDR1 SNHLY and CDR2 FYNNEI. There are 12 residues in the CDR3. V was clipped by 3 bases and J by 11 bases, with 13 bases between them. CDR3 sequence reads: CASSDPSLRYTF. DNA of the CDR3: TGTGCCAGCAGTGATCCGTCTCTAAGGTACACCTTC.

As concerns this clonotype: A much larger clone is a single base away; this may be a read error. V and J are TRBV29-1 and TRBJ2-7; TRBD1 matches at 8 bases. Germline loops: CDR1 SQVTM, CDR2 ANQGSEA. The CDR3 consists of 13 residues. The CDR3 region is CGVVDRGTYEQYF. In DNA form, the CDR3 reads TGCGGCGTTGTTGACAGGGGTACCTACGAGCAGTACTTC.

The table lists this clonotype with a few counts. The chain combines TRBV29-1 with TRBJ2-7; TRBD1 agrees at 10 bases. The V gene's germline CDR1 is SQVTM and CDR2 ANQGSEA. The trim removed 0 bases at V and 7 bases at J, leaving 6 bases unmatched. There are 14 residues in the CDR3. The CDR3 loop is CSVEDRDRGDEQYF. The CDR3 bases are TGCAGCGTTGAAGACCGGGACAGGGGAGATGAGCAGTACTTC.

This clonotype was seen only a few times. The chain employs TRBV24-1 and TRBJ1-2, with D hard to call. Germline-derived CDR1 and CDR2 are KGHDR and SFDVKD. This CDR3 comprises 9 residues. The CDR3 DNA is TGTGGTTGTCCCTATGGCTACACCTTC. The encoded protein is CGCPYGYTF.

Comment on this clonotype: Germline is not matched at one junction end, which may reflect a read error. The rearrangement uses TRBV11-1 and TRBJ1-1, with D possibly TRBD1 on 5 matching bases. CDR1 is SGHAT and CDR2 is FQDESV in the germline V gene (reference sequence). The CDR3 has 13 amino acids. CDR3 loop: CASSQRGNAEAFF. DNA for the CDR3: TGTGCCAGCAGCCAGCGGGGGAACGCTGAAGCTTTCTTT.

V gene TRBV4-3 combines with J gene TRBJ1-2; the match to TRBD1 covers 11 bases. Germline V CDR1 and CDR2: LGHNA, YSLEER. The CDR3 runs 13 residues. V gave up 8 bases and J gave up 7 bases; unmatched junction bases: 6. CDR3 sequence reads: CASATDRGLGYTF. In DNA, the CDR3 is TGCGCCAGCGCCACGGACAGGGGGCTTGGCTACACCTTC.

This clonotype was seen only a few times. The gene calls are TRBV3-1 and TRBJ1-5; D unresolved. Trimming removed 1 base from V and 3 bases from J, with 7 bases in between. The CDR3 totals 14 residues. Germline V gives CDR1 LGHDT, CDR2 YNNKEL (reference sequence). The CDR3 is CASSQGGDNQPQHF. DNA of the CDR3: TGTGCCAGCAGCCAAGGCGGTGACAATCAGCCCCAGCATTTT. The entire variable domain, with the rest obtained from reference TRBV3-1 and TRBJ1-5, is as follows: DTAVSQTPKYLVTQMGNDKSIKCEQNLGHDTMYWYKQDSKKFLKIMFSYNNKELIINETVPNRFSPKSPDKAHLNLHINSLELGDSAVYFCASSQGGDNQPQHFGDGTRLSIL.

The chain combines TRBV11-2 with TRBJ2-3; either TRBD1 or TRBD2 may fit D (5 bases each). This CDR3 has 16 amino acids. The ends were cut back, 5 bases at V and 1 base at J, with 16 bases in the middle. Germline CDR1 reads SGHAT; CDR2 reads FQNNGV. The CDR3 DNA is TGTGCCAGCAGCCTCACCGGGGCCCCCCGCACAGATACGCAGTATTTT. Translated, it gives CASSLTGAPRTDTQYF.

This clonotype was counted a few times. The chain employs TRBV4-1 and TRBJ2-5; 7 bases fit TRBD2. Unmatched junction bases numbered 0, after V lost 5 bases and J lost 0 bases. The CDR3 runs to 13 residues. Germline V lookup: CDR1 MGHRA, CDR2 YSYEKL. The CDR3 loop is CASSGLDQETQYF. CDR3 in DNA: TGCGCCAGCAGCGGACTAGACCAAGAGACCCAGTACTTC.

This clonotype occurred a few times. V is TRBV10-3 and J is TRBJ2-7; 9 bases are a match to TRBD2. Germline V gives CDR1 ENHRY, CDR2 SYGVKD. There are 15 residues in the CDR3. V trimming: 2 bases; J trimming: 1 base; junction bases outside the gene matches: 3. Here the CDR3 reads CAISERTSVSYEQYF. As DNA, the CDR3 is TGTGCCATCAGTGAGAGGACTAGCGTTTCCTACGAGCAGTACTTC.

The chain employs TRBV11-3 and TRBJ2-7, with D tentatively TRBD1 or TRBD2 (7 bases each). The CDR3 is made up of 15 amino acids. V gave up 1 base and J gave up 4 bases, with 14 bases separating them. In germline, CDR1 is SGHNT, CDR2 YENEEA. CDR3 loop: CASSLVAGGVYEQYF. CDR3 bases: TGTGCCAGCAGCTTAGTAGCAGGGGGGGTTTACGAGCAGTACTTC.

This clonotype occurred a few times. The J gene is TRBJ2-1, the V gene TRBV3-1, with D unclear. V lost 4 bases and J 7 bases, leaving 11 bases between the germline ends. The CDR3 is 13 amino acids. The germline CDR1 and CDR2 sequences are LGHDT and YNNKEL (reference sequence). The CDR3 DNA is TGTGCCAGCAGCCCCCCTATGGAAAATGAGCAGTTCTTC. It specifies CASSPPMENEQFF.

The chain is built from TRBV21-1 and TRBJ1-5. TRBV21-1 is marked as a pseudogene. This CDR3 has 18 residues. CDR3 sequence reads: CASSKALLGNWGNQPQHF. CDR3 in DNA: TGTGCCAGCAGCAAAGCGCTTTTGGGCAATTGGGGAAATCAGCCCCAGCATTTT.

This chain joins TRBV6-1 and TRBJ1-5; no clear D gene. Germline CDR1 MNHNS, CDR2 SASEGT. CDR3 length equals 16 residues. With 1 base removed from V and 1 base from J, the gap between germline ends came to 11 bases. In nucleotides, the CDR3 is TGTGCCAGCAGTGAAGGACAAAATCCCAGCAATCAGCCCCAGCATTTT. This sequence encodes CASSEGQNPSNQPQHF.

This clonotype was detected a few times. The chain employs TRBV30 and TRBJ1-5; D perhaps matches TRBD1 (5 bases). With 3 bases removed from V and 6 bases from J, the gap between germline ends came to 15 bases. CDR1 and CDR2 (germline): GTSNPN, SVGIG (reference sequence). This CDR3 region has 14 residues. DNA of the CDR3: TGTGCCTGGAGCCTTGGGCGGGGGACTCAGCCCCAGCATTTT. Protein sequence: CAWSLGRGTQPQHF.

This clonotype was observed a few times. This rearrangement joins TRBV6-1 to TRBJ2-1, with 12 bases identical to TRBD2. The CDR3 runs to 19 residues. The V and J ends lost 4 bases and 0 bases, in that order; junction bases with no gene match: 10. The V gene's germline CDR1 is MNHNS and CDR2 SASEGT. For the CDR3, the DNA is TGTGCCAGCAGTGGACTAGCGGGGGCCCTAAGGAGCTCCTACAATGAGCAGTTCTTC. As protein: CASSGLAGALRSSYNEQFF.

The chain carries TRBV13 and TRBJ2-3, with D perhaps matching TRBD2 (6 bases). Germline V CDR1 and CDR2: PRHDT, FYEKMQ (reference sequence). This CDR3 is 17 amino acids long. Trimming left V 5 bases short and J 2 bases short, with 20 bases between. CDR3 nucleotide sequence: TGTGCCAGCAGCCCTCAGCAGGGACTGCCAGACACAGATACGCAGTATTTT. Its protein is CASSPQQGLPDTDTQYF.